This T cell receptor beta chain originates from a study of shared clonotypes between healthy human individuals. This clone was observed a few times. The CDR3 length is 13 residues. Germline V gene sequence: CDR1 SSHAT, CDR2 FNYEAQ (reference sequence). V lost 4 bases and J lost 5, with 11 bases in between. The DNA input per sorted-subset replicate PCR was roughly 210 ng, corresponding to some 33,000 T cell genomes. The protocol was immunoSEQ multiplex PCR, while the TCRdb copy is restricted to in-frame clones and leaves out a portion. The repertoire has roughly 720,000 clones, roughly 87% of them found once; the top ten carry 34%.

Sequenced material: memory CD8+ T cells from PBMCs. As to subset: CD45RO+ cells pooled with CCR7-negative TemRA cells. The chain recombines TRBV7-7 with TRBJ2-5; no firm D call. The receptor comes from a man aged 18 to 35 in good health. Some clones in this sample may be carry-over from other donors' samples. The CDR3 DNA reads as TGTGCCAGCAGCTCCTCGGGTCGGGAGACCCAGTACTTC. Residues: CASSSSGRETQYF.